Below are 3 T cell receptor beta chains sequenced from a single sample in a study of T cells expressing NK-cell markers. Each CDR3 protein gets one entry in TCRdb, which reprocessed the 5' RACE reads and gives no DNA. Recorded for this sample: around 550,000 distinct CDR3 sequences. The sample was blood T cells: a sorted CD56 or NKG2C T cell subset, CD4+ or CD8+ T cells, or bulk PBMC T cells (not recorded which). The receptors derive from a man between 18 and 29 years old in good health.

The rearrangement links TRBV6-2 or TRBV6-3 to TRBJ2-1; TCRdb's D call, TRBD2, is unchecked because there is no DNA. This CDR3 spans 18 amino acids. Germline lookup yields CDR1 MNHEY and CDR2 SVGEGT. The CDR3: CASSYGASGRSSYNEQFF.

V gene TRBV11-2 combines with J gene TRBJ2-1; without DNA, the TCRdb call of TRBD1 cannot be checked. CDR1 is SGHAT and CDR2 is FQNNGV in the germline V gene. This CDR3 is built from 14 residues. CDR3 sequence: CASSRDRAGNWEFF.

This sequence joins TRBV5-1 and TRBJ2-1; the TRBD1 assignment by TCRdb is unverifiable without DNA. This CDR3 has 20 amino acids. Per the germline V gene, CDR1 is SGHRS and CDR2 is YFSETQ. CDR3 residues: CASSLGLPNWTGTSYNEQFF.